Listed below are T cell receptor beta chains from one sample, sequenced in a study of technical replicates of blood from several donors. TCRdb keeps only in-frame clones here, not all; method: immunoSEQ multiplex PCR. The profile shows 65,000 to 90,000 clones, around 94% of them singletons. The sample was T cells isolated from PBMCs. The receptors were sampled from a human donor in good health. CDR3s include the opening cysteine and the closing phenylalanine or tryptophan. D genes are given only for firm matches. Part of the rows lack a size; the others show once, few, many or a class for expanded clones.

D gene: NA; clone size: NA; V gene: TRBV9; J gene: TRBJ2-3; CDR3 DNA: TGTGCCAGCAGCGTAGGCTGGACTAGCACAGATACGCAGTATTTT; CDR3 protein: CASSVGWTSTDTQYF
D gene: NA; clone size: once; V gene: TRBV7-7; J gene: TRBJ2-1; CDR3 DNA: TGTGCTAGCAGCCAACGGGACAATGAGCAGTTCTTC; CDR3 protein: CASSQRDNEQFF
D gene: NA; clone size: few; V gene: TRBV4-1; J gene: TRBJ2-7; CDR3 DNA: TGCGCCAGCAGCCAAGTATTTACCCGTAATAGCTCCTACGAGCAGTACTTC; CDR3 protein: CASSQVFTRNSSYEQYF
D gene: NA; clone size: NA; V gene: TRBV9; J gene: TRBJ2-1; CDR3 DNA: TGTGCCAGCAGCGTAGGTGGAGGGAGTAGGAATGAGCAGTTCTTC; CDR3 protein: CASSVGGGSRNEQFF
D gene: NA; clone size: NA; V gene: TRBV7-9; J gene: TRBJ2-1; CDR3 DNA: TGTGCCAGCAGCCTTCCGGGTGAGCAGTTCTTC; CDR3 protein: CASSLPGEQFF
D gene: NA; clone size: NA; V gene: TRBV27; J gene: TRBJ2-7; CDR3 DNA: TGTGCCAGCACCCGGACAGCGGCCTCCTACGAGCAGTACTTC; CDR3 protein: CASTRTAASYEQYF
D gene: TRBD2; clone size: NA; V gene: TRBV2; J gene: TRBJ2-7; CDR3 DNA: TGTGCCAGCAGCCCAACCCTACTAGCGGGAATGTACGAGCAGTACTTC; CDR3 protein: CASSPTLLAGMYEQYF
D gene: NA; clone size: NA; V gene: TRBV9; J gene: TRBJ2-2; CDR3 DNA: TGTGCCAGCAGCGTAGGTGGCGACTCAACGAACACCGGGGAGCTGTTTTTT; CDR3 protein: CASSVGGDSTNTGELFF
D gene: TRBD1; clone size: NA; V gene: TRBV9; J gene: TRBJ2-6; CDR3 DNA: TGTGCCAGCAGCTACCGAATTACAGGGGGCGCGGAGGCCAACGTCCTGACTTTC; CDR3 protein: CASSYRITGGAEANVLTF
D gene: TRBD2; clone size: NA; V gene: TRBV4-3; J gene: TRBJ2-1; CDR3 DNA: TGCGCCAGCAGCCAAGAGGCTAGCGGGAGTGGGAATGAGCAGTTCTTC; CDR3 protein: CASSQEASGSGNEQFF
D gene: TRBD2; clone size: NA; V gene: TRBV27; J gene: TRBJ2-6; CDR3 DNA: TGTGCCAGCAGAAACACCCGACTAGCGGGAGGTGCTGGGGCCAACGTCCTGACTTTC; CDR3 protein: CASRNTRLAGGAGANVLTF
D gene: TRBD2; clone size: NA; V gene: TRBV11-3; J gene: TRBJ2-1; CDR3 DNA: TGTGCCAGCAGCTTAGGGACTAGCTTCAGAAATGAGCAGTTCTTC; CDR3 protein: CASSLGTSFRNEQFF
D gene: TRBD1; clone size: NA; V gene: TRBV6-5; J gene: TRBJ1-4; CDR3 DNA: TGTGCCAGCAGTGAAACCGGGACAGTTCAAAAACTGTTTTTT; CDR3 protein: CASSETGTVQKLFF
D gene: TRBD2; clone size: NA; V gene: TRBV19; J gene: TRBJ2-1; CDR3 DNA: TGTGCCAGTAGTTTAGGTAGCGGGAATTCCTACAATGAGCAGTTCTTC; CDR3 protein: CASSLGSGNSYNEQFF
D gene: NA; clone size: NA; V gene: TRBV7-8; J gene: TRBJ1-5; CDR3 DNA: TGTGCCAGCAGTCCCCGGGGGGGAGTCTTCAATCAGCCCCAGCATTTT; CDR3 protein: CASSPRGGVFNQPQHF
D gene: TRBD2; clone size: NA; V gene: TRBV9; J gene: TRBJ2-1; CDR3 DNA: TGTGCCAGCAGCGTAGCGGGAGGGCCTTACAATGAGCAGTTCTTC; CDR3 protein: CASSVAGGPYNEQFF
D gene: TRBD2; clone size: NA; V gene: TRBV2; J gene: TRBJ2-3; CDR3 DNA: TGTGCCAGCAATCGGGATGTGGCGGGAGGGTCGGGTACGCAGTATTTT; CDR3 protein: CASNRDVAGGSGTQYF
D gene: TRBD1; clone size: NA; V gene: TRBV4-1; J gene: TRBJ2-7; CDR3 DNA: TGCGCCAGCAGCCTCTCGACAGGGGGGTACGAGCAGTACTTC; CDR3 protein: CASSLSTGGYEQYF
D gene: TRBD1; clone size: once; V gene: TRBV7-9; J gene: TRBJ2-3; CDR3 DNA: TGTGCCAGCAGCCAGGACAGGGTTGGAACAGATACGCAGTATTTT; CDR3 protein: CASSQDRVGTDTQYF
D gene: NA; clone size: NA; V gene: TRBV19; J gene: TRBJ1-1; CDR3 DNA: TGTGCCAGTAGTATTTTCGGAGGGGACACTGAAGCTTTCTTT; CDR3 protein: CASSIFGGDTEAFF
D gene: NA; clone size: NA; V gene: TRBV4-3; J gene: TRBJ2-7; CDR3 DNA: TGCGCCAGCAGCCGGGGGGTCAGGTATACCTACGAGCAGTACTTC; CDR3 protein: CASSRGVRYTYEQYF
D gene: TRBD1; clone size: once; V gene: TRBV7-2; J gene: TRBJ1-2; CDR3 DNA: TGTGCCAGCAGCTATCGGACAGGGAGGCGGAAAAGCTACACCTTC; CDR3 protein: CASSYRTGRRKSYTF
D gene: TRBD1; clone size: NA; V gene: TRBV4-3; J gene: TRBJ2-7; CDR3 DNA: TGCGCCAGCAGCCAAGACCGGGACAGGGTCTACGAGCAGTACTTC; CDR3 protein: CASSQDRDRVYEQYF
D gene: NA; clone size: NA; V gene: TRBV6-5; J gene: TRBJ2-5; CDR3 DNA: TGTGCCAGCAGTTACTCCAGGGGTGGAGAGACCCAGTACTTC; CDR3 protein: CASSYSRGGETQYF
D gene: NA; clone size: NA; V gene: TRBV7-2; J gene: TRBJ2-7; CDR3 DNA: TGTGCCAGCAGCGAGAGACTGTCCCCCTTGAACGAGCAGTACTTC; CDR3 protein: CASSERLSPLNEQYF
D gene: TRBD2; clone size: NA; V gene: TRBV4-3; J gene: TRBJ2-1; CDR3 DNA: TGCGCCAGCAGCCGGCTAGCGGCATCCTACAATGAGCAGTTCTTC; CDR3 protein: CASSRLAASYNEQFF
D gene: NA; clone size: NA; V gene: TRBV7-9; J gene: TRBJ1-2; CDR3 DNA: TGTGCCAGCAGCTACCTCCCGGGGGGGACGGTAGGCTACACCTTC; CDR3 protein: CASSYLPGGTVGYTF
D gene: TRBD2; clone size: NA; V gene: TRBV19; J gene: TRBJ2-1; CDR3 DNA: TGTGCCAGTACAGAAGGGACTAGCGGGAGGGCCTATGAGCAGTTCTTC; CDR3 protein: CASTEGTSGRAYEQFF
D gene: NA; clone size: NA; V gene: TRBV6-5; J gene: TRBJ1-2; CDR3 DNA: TGTGCCAGCAAAGCGAGGGAGAACTATGGCTACACCTTC; CDR3 protein: CASKARENYGYTF